A selection of T cell receptor beta chains follows, all from one sample in a study of monozygotic twins with inflammatory bowel disease. TCRdb processed the 5' RACE reads again and assigns one entry to each CDR3 protein, with no DNA. The sample totals around 410,000 distinct CDR3 sequences. The sample was blood. The origin of the receptors is a human donor with ulcerative colitis or Crohn's disease, or a healthy co-twin of an affected twin (not recorded which). CDR3s include the opening cysteine and the closing phenylalanine or tryptophan.

TRBV27	TRBJ1-4	CASSLSRGTEEKLFF
TRBV18	TRBJ1-1	CASSPLEAWGNTEAFF
TRBV18	TRBJ2-7	CASSPGPGTGGRAYEQYF
TRBV13	TRBJ2-7	CASRNWRRRQGRNEQYF
TRBV24-1	TRBJ2-3	CATSVLDPLNMQYF
TRBV14	TRBJ2-1	CASSQAPGRGHNEQFF
TRBV4-1	TRBJ1-1	CASSQVVRGDTEAFF
TRBV5-4	TRBJ1-1	CASSLGLRMNTEAFF
TRBV29-1	TRBJ2-5	CSVDLTAQETQYF
TRBV6-1	TRBJ2-7	CASSEVLTGSYEQYF
TRBV7-2	TRBJ1-6	CASSLVRQGGYSPLHF
TRBV3-1	TRBJ2-1	CASSQDLWGGGGEQFF
TRBV30	TRBJ2-7	CAWSATRTYEQYF
TRBV28	TRBJ2-5	CASSLGGTASHMRGAQYF
TRBV12-3/TRBV12-4	TRBJ1-2	CASSSGAGYGYTF
TRBV29-1	TRBJ1-4	CSVQLGPGASEKLFF
TRBV5-1	TRBJ1-2	CASSFSTGARYGYTF
TRBV5-1	TRBJ1-1	CASSFRENTEAFF
TRBV29-1	TRBJ2-1	CSVGGLAYPFF
TRBV12-3/TRBV12-4	TRBJ2-7	CASSQDYSYEQYF
TRBV20-1	TRBJ2-3	CSGAREADTQYF
TRBV7-7	TRBJ1-3	CASSAGTGGNTIYF
TRBV18	TRBJ2-5	CASSKLSGEQETQYF
TRBV28	TRBJ1-2	CASTARVGYTF
TRBV7-2	TRBJ2-2	CASSLVAGVNTGELFF
TRBV7-2	TRBJ2-1	CASSPDRLNEQFF
TRBV7-9	TRBJ2-1	CASSLAQLAGYNEQFF
TRBV20-1	TRBJ1-5	CSASRQRDQPQHF
TRBV12-3/TRBV12-4	TRBJ1-1	CASSFPTNTEAFF
TRBV15	TRBJ2-1	CATSRGMGAGDYNEQFF
TRBV27	TRBJ2-1	CASRRGTAYNEQFF
TRBV12-3/TRBV12-4	TRBJ2-5	CASSFPPGDKTQYF
TRBV7-2	TRBJ2-2	CASSLGRGGTGELFF
TRBV11-2	TRBJ2-3	CASSFPGKRGDRDTQYF
TRBV30	TRBJ1-5	CAWSISSGGYQPQHF
TRBV27	TRBJ1-1	CASTPLAGTEAFF
TRBV1	TRBJ2-3	CTSSQDNVAGGEQGTDTQYF
TRBV11-1	TRBJ1-2	CASSSEQGYGYTF
TRBV6-1	TRBJ2-7	CASSRPGRGYEQYF
TRBV5-6	TRBJ2-6	CASSLVGAEASGANVLTF
TRBV29-1	TRBJ1-1	CSACTGIVDTEAFF
TRBV7-2	TRBJ1-2	CASSLAPAGRLDGYTF
TRBV29-1	TRBJ1-2	CSVEASSYGYTF
TRBV30	TRBJ1-1	CAWSLGQLNTEAFF
TRBV4-3	TRBJ2-7	CASSLHVNYEQYF
TRBV4-3	TRBJ2-5	CASSQDPHTSGPQETQYF
TRBV3-1	TRBJ2-1	CASSRTPGLAGGLSGEQFF
TRBV5-1	TRBJ1-1	CASTTGIGTEAFF
TRBV27	TRBJ2-1	CASSLSLEYSYNEQFF
TRBV20-1	TRBJ2-1	CSARDGTGGLYNEQFF
TRBV30	TRBJ2-7	CAWSSETPYEQYF
TRBV5-5	TRBJ2-2	CASWMGLGTGELFF
TRBV10-3	TRBJ2-4	CAISDPGAAEQNIQYF